These T cell receptor beta chains were read from a single sample in a study of cytomegalovirus exposure and HLA in healthy donors. Using immunoSEQ multiplex PCR, the repertoire was profiled, and TCRdb retains in-frame clones only, with some absent. The sample includes roughly 310,000 clones, 88% seen only once; the top ten take roughly 0.96%. Specimen: PBMCs. These receptors were collected from a man younger than 45 in good health and CMV-seronegative. CDR3s include the opening cysteine and the closing phenylalanine or tryptophan. The order of the fields is D gene, clone size, J gene, V gene, CDR3 protein, CDR3 DNA. D genes are given only for firm matches. Where a row states a size, it is once, few, many or the class of an expanded clone; other rows omit it.

d_gene: .; abundance: .; j_gene: TRBJ2-2; v_gene: TRBV18; CDR3aa: CASSRTELTGELFF; CDR3nt: TGTGCCAGCTCGCGGACAGAACTCACCGGGGAGCTGTTTTTT
d_gene: TRBD1; abundance: once; j_gene: TRBJ1-1; v_gene: TRBV7-9; CDR3aa: CASSGNRGGFTEAFF; CDR3nt: TGTGCCAGCAGCGGCAACAGGGGCGGCTTCACTGAAGCTTTCTTT
d_gene: .; abundance: .; j_gene: TRBJ1-1; v_gene: TRBV10-3; CDR3aa: CAISSRPAGGLGTKNTEAFF; CDR3nt: TGTGCCATCAGTAGCAGGCCGGCCGGAGGATTAGGAACCAAAAACACTGAAGCTTTCTTT
d_gene: TRBD1; abundance: .; j_gene: TRBJ1-2; v_gene: TRBV4-3; CDR3aa: CASSSRGNYGYTF; CDR3nt: TGCGCCAGCAGTTCCAGGGGGAACTATGGCTACACCTTC
d_gene: .; abundance: .; j_gene: TRBJ2-6; v_gene: TRBV15; CDR3aa: CATSRDPRGSGANVLTF; CDR3nt: TGTGCCACCAGCAGAGATCCCAGGGGTTCGGGGGCCAACGTCCTGACTTTC
d_gene: TRBD2; abundance: .; j_gene: TRBJ2-1; v_gene: TRBV10-3; CDR3aa: CAISAAGGRHNEQFF; CDR3nt: TGTGCCATCAGTGCGGCGGGGGGACGACACAATGAGCAGTTCTTC
d_gene: TRBD2; abundance: once; j_gene: TRBJ2-3; v_gene: TRBV19; CDR3aa: CASSFRGGRDTQYF; CDR3nt: TGTGCCAGTAGTTTCCGGGGGGGCCGTGATACGCAGTATTTT
d_gene: TRBD2; abundance: .; j_gene: TRBJ2-7; v_gene: TRBV15; CDR3aa: CATSRERGGSYEQYF; CDR3nt: TGTGCCACCAGCAGAGAGCGGGGGGGATCCTACGAGCAGTACTTC
d_gene: .; abundance: .; j_gene: TRBJ2-7; v_gene: TRBV11-2; CDR3aa: CASSLGIDSSYEQYF; CDR3nt: TGTGCCAGCAGCTTAGGTATTGACAGCTCCTACGAGCAGTACTTC
d_gene: TRBD1; abundance: .; j_gene: TRBJ2-4; v_gene: TRBV19; CDR3aa: CASSILGTGNVAKNIQYF; CDR3nt: TGTGCCAGTAGTATCCTTGGGACAGGGAACGTAGCCAAAAACATTCAGTACTTC
d_gene: .; abundance: .; j_gene: TRBJ2-6; v_gene: TRBV7-6; CDR3aa: CASSLARGSGANVLTF; CDR3nt: TGTGCCAGCAGCTTAGCTCGGGGCTCTGGGGCCAACGTCCTGACTTTC
d_gene: .; abundance: .; j_gene: TRBJ1-1; v_gene: TRBV27; CDR3aa: CASSSHRGTEAFF; CDR3nt: TGTGCCAGCAGTTCCCACCGGGGCACTGAAGCTTTCTTT
d_gene: .; abundance: .; j_gene: TRBJ2-7; v_gene: TRBV10-3; CDR3aa: CAISRDTFSYEQYF; CDR3nt: TGTGCCATCAGTCGGGACACTTTCTCCTACGAGCAGTACTTC
d_gene: TRBD2; abundance: .; j_gene: TRBJ2-5; v_gene: TRBV7-2; CDR3aa: CASSRGGSQETQYF; CDR3nt: TGTGCCAGCAGCCGGGGGGGATCCCAAGAGACCCAGTACTTC
d_gene: .; abundance: .; j_gene: TRBJ1-5; v_gene: TRBV15; CDR3aa: CATSRVPLSNQPQHF; CDR3nt: TGTGCCACCAGCAGAGTCCCCCTAAGCAATCAGCCCCAGCATTTT
d_gene: TRBD2; abundance: .; j_gene: TRBJ2-3; v_gene: TRBV15; CDR3aa: CATREGLALSTDTQYF; CDR3nt: TGTGCCACCAGAGAAGGACTAGCGCTTAGCACAGATACGCAGTATTTT
d_gene: TRBD1; abundance: .; j_gene: TRBJ1-1; v_gene: TRBV6-4; CDR3aa: CASTPQGGNTEAFF; CDR3nt: TGTGCCAGCACCCCACAGGGGGGGAACACTGAAGCTTTCTTT
d_gene: .; abundance: .; j_gene: TRBJ2-1; v_gene: TRBV25-1; CDR3aa: CASSSTESSRLLYNEQFF; CDR3nt: TGTGCCAGCAGTTCTACTGAATCTTCAAGACTGCTATACAATGAGCAGTTCTTC
d_gene: TRBD2; abundance: .; j_gene: TRBJ2-5; v_gene: TRBV11-2; CDR3aa: CASSTTGGAGTQYF; CDR3nt: TGTGCCAGCAGCACGACCGGGGGGGCGGGGACCCAGTACTTC
d_gene: .; abundance: .; j_gene: TRBJ1-5; v_gene: TRBV5-1; CDR3aa: CASSWTTGENQPQHF; CDR3nt: TGCGCCAGCAGCTGGACGACAGGCGAAAATCAGCCCCAGCATTTT
d_gene: .; abundance: .; j_gene: TRBJ2-2; v_gene: TRBV5-4; CDR3aa: CASSLGTKELFF; CDR3nt: TGTGCCAGCAGCTTGGGGACAAAGGAGCTGTTTTTT
d_gene: TRBD2; abundance: .; j_gene: TRBJ2-3; v_gene: TRBV5-5; CDR3aa: CASTLGSSGGSNTQYF; CDR3nt: TGTGCCAGCACCCTTGGGTCTAGCGGGGGATCGAATACGCAGTATTTT
d_gene: .; abundance: .; j_gene: TRBJ2-1; v_gene: TRBV5-1; CDR3aa: CASSLAGVAYNEQFF; CDR3nt: TGCGCCAGCAGCTTGGCAGGGGTCGCCTACAATGAGCAGTTCTTC
d_gene: TRBD2; abundance: .; j_gene: TRBJ2-7; v_gene: TRBV10-2; CDR3aa: CASSVGAGGSYEQYF; CDR3nt: TGCGCCAGCAGTGTTGGGGCGGGGGGCTCCTACGAGCAGTACTTC
d_gene: TRBD1; abundance: once; j_gene: TRBJ1-4; v_gene: TRBV15; CDR3aa: CATSRDSGTGPEKLFF; CDR3nt: TGTGCCACCAGCAGGGACTCCGGGACAGGGCCCGAAAAACTGTTTTTT